This T cell receptor (beta chain) was profiled in a study of Ad26.COV2.S vaccination and SARS-CoV-2 variants. About the research overall: A COV1001 Ad26.COV2.S trial-arm participant provided the sample.

Comment on this clone: Antigen specificity is unknown.

General study findings and limits: The study found higher spike-specific TCR breadth in vaccine than placebo recipients. Breadth, reportedly substantial, characterized the spike-specific CD8+ and CD4+ T cell responses after vaccination.

TCRdb's copy holds only in-frame clones and misses some; the assay was immunoSEQ multiplex PCR. The top ten hold roughly 3.3% of the sample, which has 300,000 to 400,000 clones, roughly 84% seen once. CDR1 is KGHDR and CDR2 is SFDVKD in the germline V gene. V shed 1 base, J shed 8 bases, and the junction held 14 bases outside the gene matches. The CDR3 sequence is 18 residues long. The treatment here: some 20 received Ad26.COV2.S at low or high dose, single or two shots; several received placebo; per-sample allocation not given. All samples were drawn on day 63, counting from the first vaccine or placebo injection.

The source was peripheral blood, collected in a trial of Ad26.COV2.S vaccine versus placebo. The genes are TRBV24-1 and TRBJ2-2, with 8 bases lining up with TRBD2. This receptor was obtained from a person between 18 and 65 years old who received the Ad26.COV2.S COVID-19 vaccine or a placebo. Here the CDR3 DNA reads TGTGCCACCAGTGATTTTAGGGCTGGAGCGGGAGTGTCGGGGGAGCTGTTTTTT. Protein sequence: CATSDFRAGAGVSGELFF.